One and the same sample provided the 2 T cell receptor beta chains below, sequenced in a study of beta chain features in type 1 diabetes. What was sequenced were expressed TCRB transcripts, since all of the isolated RNA had been reverse transcribed. The table came from immunoSEQ multiplex PCR; TCRdb's copy has only in-frame clones and leaves some out. The sample carries some 330,000 clones, roughly 11% recorded once. Sequenced input: naive CD4+ T cells from blood. These TCRs come from a woman aged 30 to 39 in good health.

The V and J genes are TRBV4-3 and TRBJ2-5, with TRBD1 matching 7 bases. This CDR3 contains 14 residues. In germline, CDR1 is LGHNA, CDR2 YSLEER. Trimming removed 4 bases from V and 2 bases from J; junction bases left unmatched: 4. The CDR3 loop is CASSPLGQQETQYF. As DNA, the CDR3 is TGCGCCAGCAGCCCCCTGGGACAGCAAGAGACCCAGTACTTC.

This sequence joins TRBV9 and TRBJ2-5, with 8 bases matching TRBD1. The germline V gene encodes CDR1 SGDLS and CDR2 YYNGEE. V was clipped by 1 base and J by 4 bases; unmatched bases: 3. There are 14 residues in the CDR3. The CDR3 coding sequence is TGTGCCAGCAGCGTACAGGGGGCTGTAGAGACCCAGTACTTC. It specifies CASSVQGAVETQYF.